The 5 T cell receptor beta chains in this list originate from one sample, sequenced in a study of T cells and copy number aberrations in small-cell lung cancer. Libraries were prepared by immunoSEQ multiplex PCR; TCRdb keeps only in-frame clonotypes and omits some of them. The table shows a few hundred clones, with approximately 87% occurring only once. Sequenced sample: tumor tissue. The source of these receptors is a woman aged 70-85 years with small cell lung cancer.

The chain combines TRBV21-1 with TRBJ2-5; TRBD2, the D gene given by the table, was not confirmed from the DNA. TRBV21-1 is a pseudogene locus. The CDR3 is 18 residues long. In DNA, the CDR3 is TGTGCCAGCAGCAAGCCGGGACTAGCGGGAAGGGATAAAGAGATCCAGTACTTC. Its translation is CASSKPGLAGRDKEIQYF.

This chain connects TRBV6-1 to TRBJ2-7; D is uncertain. The V gene's germline CDR1 is MNHNS and CDR2 SASEGT. The length of the CDR3 is 13 residues. V lost 6 bases and J lost 0, with 9 bases in between. CDR3 residues: CASRLPSSYEQYF. The DNA for the CDR3 is TGTGCCAGCAGACTCCCGAGCTCCTACGAGCAGTACTTC.

The table lists this clone with a count of one. The chain has TRBV30 and TRBJ1-2, with 8 bases fitting TRBD1. The V gene's germline CDR1 is GTSNPN and CDR2 SVGIG (reference sequence). After removal of 5 bases from V and 3 bases from J, the junction contained 8 bases not matched to a gene. The CDR3 sequence is 14 residues long. The CDR3 is CAWENRGGYYGYTF. DNA for the CDR3: TGTGCCTGGGAGAACAGGGGGGGCTACTATGGCTACACCTTC.

This clone was seen only once. V usage is TRBV6-1 and J usage is TRBJ2-1; D is undetermined. Germline CDR1 MNHNS, CDR2 SASEGT. The CDR3 consists of 12 residues. V was shortened by 6 bases and J by 3 bases, with 6 bases between the two germline ends. The CDR3 loop reads CASSPDYNEQFF. The CDR3 DNA sequence: TGTGCCAGCAGCCCCGACTACAATGAGCAGTTCTTC.

The V call is TRBV21-1, the J call TRBJ2-7; the D segment call TRBD2 is taken from the table without a DNA check. TRBV21-1 is reported as a pseudogene. This CDR3 contains 13 residues. As DNA, the CDR3 is TGTGCCAGCAGCAAAAGCCTAGCGGACGAGCAGTACTTC. Residues: CASSKSLADEQYF.